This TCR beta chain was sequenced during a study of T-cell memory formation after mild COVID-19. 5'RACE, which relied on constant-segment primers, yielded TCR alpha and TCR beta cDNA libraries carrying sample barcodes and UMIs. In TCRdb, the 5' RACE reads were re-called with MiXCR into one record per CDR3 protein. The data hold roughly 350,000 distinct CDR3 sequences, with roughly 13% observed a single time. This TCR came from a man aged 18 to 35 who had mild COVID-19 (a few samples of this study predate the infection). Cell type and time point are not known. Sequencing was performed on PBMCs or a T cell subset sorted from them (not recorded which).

CDR3 sequence: CASSPDLGTEAFF. CDR3 coding DNA: TGTGCCAGCAGCCCCGATTTGGGGACTGAAGCTTTCTTT. The chain has TRBV7-7 and TRBJ1-1; no clear D. Germline CDR1 is SSHAT and CDR2 is FNYEAQ (reference sequence). The V and J ends lost 5 bases and 5 bases respectively, with 12 bases between them. The CDR3 runs 13 residues.